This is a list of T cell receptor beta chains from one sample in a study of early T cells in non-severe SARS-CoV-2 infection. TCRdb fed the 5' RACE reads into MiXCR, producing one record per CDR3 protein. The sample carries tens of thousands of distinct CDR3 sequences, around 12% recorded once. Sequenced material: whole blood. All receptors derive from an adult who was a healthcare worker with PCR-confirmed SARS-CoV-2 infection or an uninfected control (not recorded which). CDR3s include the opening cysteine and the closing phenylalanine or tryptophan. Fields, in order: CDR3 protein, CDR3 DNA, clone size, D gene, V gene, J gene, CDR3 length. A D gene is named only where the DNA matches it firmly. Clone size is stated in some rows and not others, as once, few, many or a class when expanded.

CASSLPSRTSGGDIYEQYF,TGTGCCAGCAGTTTACCCTCCCGGACTAGCGGGGGGGATATCTACGAGCAGTACTTC,many,TRBD2,TRBV28,TRBJ2-7,19
CASTVSGELYNEQFF,TGTGCCAGCACTGTAAGCGGGGAGCTTTACAATGAGCAGTTCTTC,many,TRBD2,TRBV6-2/TRBV6-3,TRBJ2-1,15
CASTSTLESTEAFF,TGTGCCAGCACCTCTACTTTGGAGAGCACTGAAGCTTTCTTT,-,-,TRBV28,TRBJ1-1,14
CASSLVGGRQVYGYTF,TGTGCCAGCAGCTTGGTGGGCGGAAGGCAGGTCTATGGCTACACCTTC,many,-,TRBV5-5,TRBJ1-2,16
CASSQRDRGHPGYF,TGTGCCAGCAGCCAAAGAGACAGGGGGCATCCTGGGTACTTC,many,TRBD1,TRBV14,TRBJ2-7,14
CASSSLGLAGESGNTGELFF,TGTGCCAGCAGTTCTTTAGGACTAGCGGGAGAATCAGGAAACACCGGGGAGCTGTTTTTT,many,TRBD2,TRBV6-6,TRBJ2-2,20
CASSDTGVPGNTIYF,TGCGCCAGCAGCGATACAGGGGTTCCTGGAAACACCATATATTTT,many,TRBD1,TRBV5-1,TRBJ1-3,15
CASSYRGGRNEQFF,TGTGCCAGCAGTTACCGCGGGGGAAGGAATGAGCAGTTCTTC,many,TRBD2,TRBV6-5,TRBJ2-1,14
CASSLGGLADTQYF,TGTGCCAGCAGCTTAGGCGGCCTGGCAGATACGCAGTATTTT,few,-,TRBV7-8,TRBJ2-3,14
CATSGVGTSGSLAKNIQYF,TGTGCCACCAGCGGAGTGGGAACTAGCGGAAGTCTAGCCAAAAACATTCAGTACTTC,-,TRBD2,TRBV15,TRBJ2-4,19
CAISDRTGPSYNEQFF,TGTGCCATCAGTGATCGGACAGGGCCCTCCTACAATGAGCAGTTCTTC,-,TRBD1,TRBV10-3,TRBJ2-1,16
CASSRTGGAIPNTEAFF,TGTGCCAGCAGTCGGACAGGGGGAGCCATACCGAACACTGAAGCTTTCTTT,many,TRBD1,TRBV28,TRBJ1-1,17
CAISPVQGVADTQYF,TGTGCCATCAGCCCGGTGCAGGGGGTCGCAGATACGCAGTATTTT,-,TRBD1,TRBV10-3,TRBJ2-3,15
CSASRTSGVYEQYF,TGCAGTGCTAGTCGTACTAGCGGAGTCTACGAGCAGTACTTC,-,TRBD2,TRBV20-1,TRBJ2-7,14
CASSPRLGSDTQYF,TGTGCCAGCAGTCCCCGACTAGGTTCAGATACGCAGTATTTT,-,-,TRBV28,TRBJ2-3,14
CSGGGSNGGEQFF,TGCAGCGGCGGAGGCTCAAACGGCGGGGAGCAGTTCTTC,many,-,TRBV29-1,TRBJ2-1,13
CASSVGTGMNTEAFF,TGTGCCAGCAGTGTGGGGACAGGGATGAACACTGAAGCTTTCTTT,-,TRBD1,TRBV2,TRBJ1-1,15
CASGSERSGSTDTQYF,TGTGCTAGTGGTTCTGAGCGCTCGGGGAGCACAGATACGCAGTATTTT,many,-,TRBV12-5,TRBJ2-3,16
CSGKQGNYGYTF,TGCAGCGGGAAACAGGGGAACTATGGCTACACCTTC,many,TRBD1,TRBV20-1,TRBJ1-2,12
CASSLGGQQSSYEQYF,TGTGCCAGCAGCTTAGGGGGACAGCAAAGCTCCTACGAGCAGTACTTC,many,TRBD1,TRBV7-2,TRBJ2-7,16
CASRASGAGYTF,TGTGCCAGCAGGGCTAGCGGCGCTGGCTACACCTTC,many,-,TRBV12-3/TRBV12-4,TRBJ1-2,12
CASSSARGYTF,TGCGCCAGCAGCTCCGCGAGGGGCTACACCTTC,-,-,TRBV5-1,TRBJ1-2,11
CSSIAGRSGTDTQYF,TGCAGTTCGATAGCGGGACGTAGCGGCACAGATACGCAGTATTTT,many,TRBD2,TRBV29-1,TRBJ2-3,15
CASSYFLPGTATTYEQYF,TGTGCCAGCAGTTACTTTCTACCCGGGACAGCTACAACCTACGAGCAGTACTTC,many,TRBD1,TRBV6-5,TRBJ2-7,18
CSVSRISAEAFF,TGCAGCGTTTCCAGGATTAGCGCTGAAGCTTTCTTT,-,-,TRBV29-1,TRBJ1-1,12
CASSLFRDRADNEQFF,TGTGCCAGCAGTTTATTTCGGGACAGGGCCGACAATGAGCAGTTCTTC,-,TRBD1,TRBV28,TRBJ2-1,16
CASRARGGEQFF,TGTGCCAGCAGGGCCAGGGGTGGTGAGCAGTTCTTC,many,-,TRBV3-1,TRBJ2-1,12
CASSLDGERQPQHF,TGTGCCAGCAGCTTAGATGGGGAGCGTCAGCCCCAGCATTTT,many,-,TRBV7-9,TRBJ1-5,14
CASSVGGHTGANVLTF,TGTGCCAGCAGCGTAGGGGGACACACTGGGGCCAACGTCCTGACTTTC,many,-,TRBV9,TRBJ2-6,16
CASSVESDYEQYF,TGTGCCAGCAGCGTAGAGAGCGACTACGAGCAGTACTTC,few,-,TRBV9,TRBJ2-7,13
CASSSRTSGGAKSDTQYF,TGTGCCAGCAGCTCCAGGACTAGCGGGGGGGCCAAATCAGATACGCAGTATTTT,many,TRBD2,TRBV7-2,TRBJ2-3,18
CASRPTGGRSPLHF,TGTGCCAGCAGACCTACAGGGGGCCGCTCACCCCTCCACTTT,many,TRBD1,TRBV12-3/TRBV12-4,TRBJ1-6,14
CSARDPLAGDTGELFF,TGCAGTGCTAGAGACCCATTAGCGGGAGACACCGGGGAGCTGTTTTTT,many,TRBD2,TRBV20-1,TRBJ2-2,16
CASTFRSGPNTEAFF,TGTGCCAGCACCTTCCGGTCGGGCCCAAACACTGAAGCTTTCTTT,-,-,TRBV6-2/TRBV6-3,TRBJ1-1,15
CASSPPSGEKLFF,TGTGCCAGCTCACCACCGTCGGGTGAAAAACTGTTTTTT,many,-,TRBV18,TRBJ1-4,13
CASSVDPGEPGTDTQYF,TGTGCCAGCAGCGTAGATCCGGGGGAGCCTGGCACAGATACGCAGTATTTT,-,-,TRBV9,TRBJ2-3,17
CASRPDREGFEAFF,TGTGCCAGCAGACCGGACAGGGAAGGTTTTGAAGCTTTCTTT,few,TRBD1,TRBV6-5,TRBJ1-1,14
CASSQDAAGELFF,TGTGCCAGCAGCCAAGATGCGGCCGGGGAGCTGTTTTTT,many,-,TRBV3-1,TRBJ2-2,13
CASSQGSNTGELFF,TGTGCCAGCAGCCAAGGTTCGAACACCGGGGAGCTGTTTTTT,many,-,TRBV3-1,TRBJ2-2,14
CASSGWGGTPARRNTEAFF,TGTGCCAGCAGCGGTTGGGGGGGGACCCCAGCCCGACGGAACACTGAAGCTTTCTTT,many,-,TRBV5-6,TRBJ1-1,19
CASSLAQAALGGYTF,TGTGCCAGCAGCTTGGCACAGGCCGCTTTGGGTGGCTACACCTTC,-,-,TRBV5-6,TRBJ1-2,15
CSVGGNTYEQYF,TGCAGCGTGGGGGGCAATACCTACGAGCAGTACTTC,-,-,TRBV29-1,TRBJ2-7,12
CASRLVGASLAKNIQYF,TGTGCCAGCAGATTAGTAGGGGCTTCGCTAGCCAAAAACATTCAGTACTTC,many,-,TRBV11-2,TRBJ2-4,17
CAWSPSYRGSETQYF,TGTGCCTGGAGTCCTTCTTACAGGGGGTCGGAGACCCAGTACTTC,many,TRBD1,TRBV30,TRBJ2-5,15
CASSEWTPETFF,TGTGCCAGCAGTGAATGGACACCTGAAACTTTCTTT,-,-,TRBV25-1,TRBJ1-1,12
CASSYRLAGRTDTQYF,TGTGCCAGCAGTTACCGACTAGCGGGGAGGACAGATACGCAGTATTTT,many,TRBD2,TRBV6-6,TRBJ2-3,16
CSATRDPVTGAQYF,TGCAGTGCTACCCGGGATCCCGTAACTGGTGCGCAGTATTTT,many,-,TRBV20-1,TRBJ2-3,14
CASSPKTALYGYTF,TGCGCCAGCAGCCCGAAGACAGCCCTTTATGGCTACACCTTC,many,-,TRBV5-1,TRBJ1-2,14
CASSQDGPSGEQFF,TGCGCCAGCAGCCAAGATGGGCCGAGTGGTGAGCAGTTCTTC,many,-,TRBV4-1,TRBJ2-1,14
CASSRAPATNEKLFF,TGTGCCAGCAGCCGAGCGCCAGCAACTAATGAAAAACTGTTTTTT,-,-,TRBV11-2,TRBJ1-4,15
CASSLQELRSGYTF,TGTGCCAGCAGTTTACAGGAACTTCGTTCTGGCTACACCTTC,-,-,TRBV12-3/TRBV12-4,TRBJ1-2,14
CASSPPGAGSEEQYF,TGTGCCAGCAGCCCACCTGGGGCAGGTTCGGAAGAGCAGTACTTC,many,-,TRBV5-4,TRBJ2-7,15
CASSANNEQFF,TGTGCCAGCAGCGCTAACAATGAGCAGTTCTTC,many,-,TRBV7-9,TRBJ2-1,11
CASRRTGGNEQFF,TGTGCCAGCAGGAGAACAGGCGGCAATGAGCAGTTCTTC,many,-,TRBV6-5,TRBJ2-1,13
CASSFSGLPFPYEQYF,TGTGCCAGCAGTTTTTCAGGGCTACCTTTTCCCTACGAGCAGTACTTC,-,-,TRBV12-3/TRBV12-4,TRBJ2-7,16
CASSRTGGAYEQYF,TGTGCCAGCAGTAGGACAGGGGGCGCATACGAGCAGTACTTC,many,TRBD1,TRBV12-3/TRBV12-4,TRBJ2-7,14
CSARGSRRNQPQHF,TGCAGTGCTAGAGGCTCCCGACGCAATCAGCCCCAGCATTTT,many,-,TRBV20-1,TRBJ1-5,14